This TCR beta chain derives from a study of sequential checkpoint blockade in melanoma. A few counts support this clone. Treatment indicated: randomized to nivolumab then ipilimumab (arm A) or the reverse (arm B). TCRdb keeps only in-frame clones here, not all; method: immunoSEQ multiplex PCR. The sample holds just over 7,000 clones; roughly 20% are singletons and the top ten take 12%. The V end was cut by 6 bases, the J end by 5 bases, with 19 bases between. The germline CDR1 and CDR2 sequences are MDHEN and SYDVKM. The CDR3 is 15 amino acids. The receptor was derived from a human donor with melanoma. The V and J genes are TRBV28 and TRBJ2-5; TRBD2 might be the D (6 bases). The sample consisted of tumor tissue (inferred from file names), taken from a patient given nivolumab and ipilimumab in sequence. As DNA, the CDR3 is TGTGCCAGCAGCCAACCCAGCGGGCCTGCGGAGACCCAGTACTTC. This gives the protein CASSQPSGPAETQYF.